The clone carrying this T cell receptor (beta chain) was picked up many times. Its target is not known. MiXCR was run by TCRdb on the PCR reads, yielding one entry per CDR3 protein. The sample carries about 630,000 distinct CDR3 sequences, approximately 24% recorded once. The entry originates in a study of molecular identifiers for immune sequencing clone quantification. Study outcomes and limitations: Clones above 20 RNA copies contained over 97% of effector molecules but under 1% of naive ones.

The length of the CDR3 is 13 residues. Per germline, CDR1 MDHEN and CDR2 SYDVKM. V was cut by 3 bases and J by 1 base, with 6 bases left in between. The rearrangement links TRBV28 to TRBJ1-1, with D hard to call. Sequences were obtained from naive CD8+ T cells from blood, with Jurkat cell RNA spiked in. The subset here: FACS-sorted CD8+CD4-CCR7+CD45RA+ naive T cells. This receptor was taken from a human donor in good health. Some libraries in this study had Jurkat cell RNA spiked in. CDR3 coding DNA: TGTGCCAGCAGTTTTACGAAGAACACTGAAGCTTTCTTT. Protein sequence: CASSFTKNTEAFF.